This T cell receptor beta chain was obtained from a study of identical twins. The authors used template switching to add a universal primer site and gave cDNA unique molecular identifiers. MiXCR, run by TCRdb on the 5' RACE reads, gives a single entry per CDR3 protein. The sample contains some 500,000 distinct CDR3 sequences, nearly 10% of which appear only once. Broader study findings: Fewer insertions characterized abundant cord blood beta clonotypes, whereas memory repertoires showed none. A cross-sectional statistical analysis, not follow-up of the same donors, supported the conclusions.

The V gene lost 6 bases and the J gene lost 0 bases, with 11 bases spanning the gap. CDR3 length: 13 amino acids. Germline V CDR1 and CDR2: DFQATT, SNEGSKA (reference sequence). Ten or more counts support this clonotype. The antigen is unknown. The sample was also reused in another study, on yellow fever vaccine responses in identical twins.

The receptor's source is a woman aged 18-29 years in good health. The sequenced sample consisted of PBMCs. V is TRBV20-1 and J is TRBJ1-1; no reliable D call. In DNA, the CDR3 is TGCAGTGCCCCGGACGGGGTGAACACTGAAGCTTTCTTT. Translated, it gives CSAPDGVNTEAFF.